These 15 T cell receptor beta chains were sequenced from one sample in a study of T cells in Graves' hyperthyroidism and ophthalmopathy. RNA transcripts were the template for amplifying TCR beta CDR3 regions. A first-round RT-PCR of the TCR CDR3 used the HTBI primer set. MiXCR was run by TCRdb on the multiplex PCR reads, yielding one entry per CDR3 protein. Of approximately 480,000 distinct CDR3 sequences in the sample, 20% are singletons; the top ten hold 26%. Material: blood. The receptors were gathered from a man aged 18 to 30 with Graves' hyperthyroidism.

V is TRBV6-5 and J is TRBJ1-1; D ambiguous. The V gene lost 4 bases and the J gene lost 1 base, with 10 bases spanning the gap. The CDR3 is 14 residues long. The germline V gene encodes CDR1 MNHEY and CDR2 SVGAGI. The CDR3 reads CASSLQYPNTEAFF. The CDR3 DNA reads TGTGCCAGCAGTTTACAGTATCCGAACACTGAAGCTTTCTTT.

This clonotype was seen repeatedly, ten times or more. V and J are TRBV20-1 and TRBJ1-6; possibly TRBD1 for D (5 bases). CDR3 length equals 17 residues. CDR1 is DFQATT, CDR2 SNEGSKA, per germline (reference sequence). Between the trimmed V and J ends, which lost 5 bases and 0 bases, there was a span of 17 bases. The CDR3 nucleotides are TGCAGTGCTTCGGACATACGTACTAGCTCCTATAATTCACCCCTCCACTTT. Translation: CSASDIRTSSYNSPLHF.

CDR3 sequence: CASSGDRGRNEQYF. The DNA of the CDR3 is TGTGCCAGCAGTGGGGACAGGGGCCGGAACGAGCAGTACTTC. The J gene is TRBJ2-7, the V gene TRBV28, with 10 bases matching TRBD1. V lost 5 bases and J lost 5; bases outside the gene matches: 6. The V gene's germline CDR1 is MDHEN and CDR2 SYDVKM. This CDR3 region has 14 residues.

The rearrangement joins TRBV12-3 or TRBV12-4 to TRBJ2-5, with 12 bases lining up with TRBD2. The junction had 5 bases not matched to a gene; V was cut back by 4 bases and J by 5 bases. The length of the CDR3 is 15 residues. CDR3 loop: CASSYPSGGVETQYF. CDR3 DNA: TGTGCCAGCAGTTACCCTAGCGGGGGGGTTGAGACCCAGTACTTC.

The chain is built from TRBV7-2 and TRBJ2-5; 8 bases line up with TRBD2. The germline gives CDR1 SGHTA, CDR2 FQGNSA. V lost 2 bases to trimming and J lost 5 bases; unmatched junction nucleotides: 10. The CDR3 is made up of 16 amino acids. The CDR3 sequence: CASSLPGTRGFETQYF. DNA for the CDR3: TGTGCCAGCAGCTTACCTGGGACTAGGGGATTCGAGACCCAGTACTTC.

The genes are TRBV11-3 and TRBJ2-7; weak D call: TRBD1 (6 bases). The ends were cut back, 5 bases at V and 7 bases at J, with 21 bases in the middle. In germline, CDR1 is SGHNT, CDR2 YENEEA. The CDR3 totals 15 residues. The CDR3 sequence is CASSPKNHRTGEQYF. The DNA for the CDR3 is TGTGCCAGCAGCCCCAAGAACCACCGAACAGGGGAGCAGTACTTC.

The CDR3 region is CASSLGGPGVVTEAFF. For the CDR3, the DNA is TGTGCCAGCAGTTTAGGCGGTCCGGGAGTTGTAACTGAAGCTTTCTTT. The gene calls are TRBV12-3 or TRBV12-4 and TRBJ1-1; D unresolved. Trimming removed 1 base from V and 5 bases from J, with 17 bases in between. The CDR3 is made up of 16 amino acids.

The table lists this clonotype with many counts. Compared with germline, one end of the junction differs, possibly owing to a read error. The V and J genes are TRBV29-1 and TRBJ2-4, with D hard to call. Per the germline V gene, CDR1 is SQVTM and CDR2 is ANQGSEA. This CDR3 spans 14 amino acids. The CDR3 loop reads CSVEDLHPKNIQYF. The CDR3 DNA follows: TGCAGCGTAGAAGACCTCCACCCCAAAAACATTCAGTACTTC.

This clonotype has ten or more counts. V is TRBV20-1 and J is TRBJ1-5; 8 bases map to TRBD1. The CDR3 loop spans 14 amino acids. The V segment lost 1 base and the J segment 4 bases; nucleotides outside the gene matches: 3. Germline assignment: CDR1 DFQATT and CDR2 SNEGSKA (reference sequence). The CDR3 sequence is CSARGRQGNQPQHF. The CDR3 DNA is TGCAGTGCTAGAGGGCGACAGGGGAATCAGCCCCAGCATTTT.

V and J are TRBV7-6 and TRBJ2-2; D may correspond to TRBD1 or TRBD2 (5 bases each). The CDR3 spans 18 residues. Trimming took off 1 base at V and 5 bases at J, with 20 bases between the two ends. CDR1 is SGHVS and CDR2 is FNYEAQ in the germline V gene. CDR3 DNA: TGTGCCAGCAGCTTAGGTATTCCGGGACCTCTTCTTACCGGGGAGCTGTTTTTT. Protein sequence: CASSLGIPGPLLTGELFF.

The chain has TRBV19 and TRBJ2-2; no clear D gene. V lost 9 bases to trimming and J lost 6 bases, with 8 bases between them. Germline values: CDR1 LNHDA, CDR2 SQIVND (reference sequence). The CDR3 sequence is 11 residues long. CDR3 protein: CASHVAGELFF. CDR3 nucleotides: TGTGCCAGCCACGTGGCCGGGGAGCTGTTTTTT. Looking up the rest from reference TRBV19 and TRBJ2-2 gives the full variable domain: DGGITQSPKYLFRKEGQNVTLSCEQNLNHDAMYWYRQDPGQGLRLIYYSQIVNDFQKGDIAEGYSVSREKKESFPLTVTSAQKNPTAFYLCASHVAGELFFGEGSRLTVL.

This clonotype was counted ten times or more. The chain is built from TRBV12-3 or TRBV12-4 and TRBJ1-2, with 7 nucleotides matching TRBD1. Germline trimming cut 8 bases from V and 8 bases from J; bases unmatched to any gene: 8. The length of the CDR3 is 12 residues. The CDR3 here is CASGEGAQGYTF. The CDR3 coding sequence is TGTGCCAGCGGGGAGGGGGCGCAGGGCTACACCTTC.

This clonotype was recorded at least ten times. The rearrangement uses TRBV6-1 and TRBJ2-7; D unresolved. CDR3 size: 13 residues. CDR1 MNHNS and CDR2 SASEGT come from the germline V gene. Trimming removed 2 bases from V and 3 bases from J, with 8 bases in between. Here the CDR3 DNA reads TGTGCCAGCAGTGAACCCGGATACTACGAGCAGTACTTC. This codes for CASSEPGYYEQYF.

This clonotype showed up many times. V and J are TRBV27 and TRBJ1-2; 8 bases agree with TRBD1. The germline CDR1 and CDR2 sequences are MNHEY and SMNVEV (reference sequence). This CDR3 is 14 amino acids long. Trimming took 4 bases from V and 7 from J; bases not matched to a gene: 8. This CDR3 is CASSSAQGARGYTF. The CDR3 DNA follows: TGTGCCAGCAGTTCCGCCCAGGGGGCTCGTGGCTACACCTTC.

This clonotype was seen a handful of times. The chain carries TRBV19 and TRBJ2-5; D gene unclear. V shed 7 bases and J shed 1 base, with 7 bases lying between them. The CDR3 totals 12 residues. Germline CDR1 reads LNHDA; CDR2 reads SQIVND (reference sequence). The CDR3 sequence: CASNSAQETQYF. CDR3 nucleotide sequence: TGTGCCAGTAACTCGGCCCAAGAGACCCAGTACTTC.